Described below is a single T cell receptor (beta chain) sequence and its context. This sample is part of a study of blood T cell repertoires in COVID-19. Study context: COVID-19 samples, acute and convalescent, were from the United States, Italy and Spain. Nucleic acid was either cDNA or gDNA, and it came from T cells, B-cell-depleted T cells, or PBMCs.

J lost 5 bases, V lost 0 bases, and 6 bases had no gene match. The CDR3 has 15 residues. Germline V gene data show CDR1 as SGHRS and CDR2 as YFSETQ. Authors' data handling: Nucleated cell number was recorded as an estimate derived from reference gene primer amplification. The protocol was immunoSEQ multiplex PCR, while the TCRdb copy is restricted to in-frame clones and leaves out a portion. The V and J calls and clone size are taken from that table; D and trimming were inferred from the DNA. The sample lists nearly 110,000 clones, over 65% occurring once. Specimen: peripheral blood. This TCR was sampled from a man aged 80 or over with COVID-19, enrolled during active disease. The rearrangement links TRBV5-1 to TRBJ2-3; 7 bases fit TRBD2. CDR3 loop: CASSLAGGWEDTQYF. CDR3 DNA: TGCGCCAGCAGCTTGGCCGGGGGGTGGGAAGATACGCAGTATTTT.